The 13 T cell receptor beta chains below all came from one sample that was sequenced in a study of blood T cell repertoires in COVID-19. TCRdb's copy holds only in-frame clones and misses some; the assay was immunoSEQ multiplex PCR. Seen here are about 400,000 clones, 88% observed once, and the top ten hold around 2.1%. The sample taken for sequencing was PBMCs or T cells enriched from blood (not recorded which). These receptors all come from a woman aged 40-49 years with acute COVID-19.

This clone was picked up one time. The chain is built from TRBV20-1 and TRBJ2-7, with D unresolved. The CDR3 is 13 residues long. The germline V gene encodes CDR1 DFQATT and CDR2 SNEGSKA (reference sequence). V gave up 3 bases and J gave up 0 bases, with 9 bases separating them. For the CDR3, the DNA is TGCAGTGCTAGTCACGGGTCCTCCTACGAGCAGTACTTC. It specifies CSASHGSSYEQYF.

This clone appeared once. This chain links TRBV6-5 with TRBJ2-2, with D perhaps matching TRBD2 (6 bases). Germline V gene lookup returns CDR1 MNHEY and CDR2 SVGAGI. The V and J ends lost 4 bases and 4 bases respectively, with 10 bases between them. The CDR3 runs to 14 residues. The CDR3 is CASSLSEGTGELFF. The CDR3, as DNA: TGTGCCAGCAGTTTGTCGGAGGGCACCGGGGAGCTGTTTTTT.

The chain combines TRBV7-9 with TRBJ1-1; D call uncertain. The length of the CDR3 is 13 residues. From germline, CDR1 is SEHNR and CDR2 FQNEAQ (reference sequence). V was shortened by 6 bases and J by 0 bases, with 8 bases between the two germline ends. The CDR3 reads CASSYVLNTEAFF. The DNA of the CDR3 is TGTGCCAGCAGTTATGTTCTGAACACTGAAGCTTTCTTT. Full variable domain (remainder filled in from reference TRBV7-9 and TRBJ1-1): DTGVSQNPRHKITKRGQNVTFRCDPISEHNRLYWYRQTLGQGPEFLTYFQNEAQLEKSRLLSDRFSAERPKGSFSTLEIQRTEQGDSAMYLCASSYVLNTEAFFGQGTRLTVV.

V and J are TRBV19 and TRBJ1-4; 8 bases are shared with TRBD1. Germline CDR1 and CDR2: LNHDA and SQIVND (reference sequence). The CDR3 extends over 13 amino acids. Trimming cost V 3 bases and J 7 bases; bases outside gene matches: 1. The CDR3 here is CASSIDRGEKLFF. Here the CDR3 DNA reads TGTGCCAGTAGTATTGACAGGGGTGAAAAACTGTTTTTT.

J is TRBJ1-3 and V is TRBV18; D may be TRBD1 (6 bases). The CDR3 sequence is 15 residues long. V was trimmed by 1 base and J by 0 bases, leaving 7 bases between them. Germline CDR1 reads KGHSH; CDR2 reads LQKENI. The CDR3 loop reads CASSPQGVSGNTIYF. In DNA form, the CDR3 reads TGTGCCAGCTCACCACAGGGGGTCTCTGGAAACACCATATATTTT.

This CDR3 is CATSPGQGYEKLFF. CDR3 sequence (DNA): TGTGCCACCAGCCCGGGACAGGGTTATGAAAAACTGTTTTTT. The chain couples TRBV24-1 to TRBJ1-4, with TRBD1 matching over 9 bases. The germline gives CDR1 KGHDR, CDR2 SFDVKD. The CDR3 has 14 residues. Trimming cost V 7 bases and J 6 bases; bases outside gene matches: 5.

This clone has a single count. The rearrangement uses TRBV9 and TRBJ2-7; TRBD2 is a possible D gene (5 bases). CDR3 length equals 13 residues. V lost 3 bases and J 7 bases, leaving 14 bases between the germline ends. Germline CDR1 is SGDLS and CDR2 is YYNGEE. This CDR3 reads CASSENSVGEQYF. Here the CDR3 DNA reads TGTGCCAGCAGCGAGAATAGCGTGGGGGAGCAGTACTTC.

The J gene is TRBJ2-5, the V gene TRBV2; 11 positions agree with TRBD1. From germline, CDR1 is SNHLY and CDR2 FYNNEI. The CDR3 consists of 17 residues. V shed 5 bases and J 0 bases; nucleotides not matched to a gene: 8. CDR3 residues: CASSRVGQGGYQETQYF. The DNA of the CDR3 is TGTGCCAGCAGTCGCGTGGGACAGGGGGGATACCAAGAGACCCAGTACTTC.

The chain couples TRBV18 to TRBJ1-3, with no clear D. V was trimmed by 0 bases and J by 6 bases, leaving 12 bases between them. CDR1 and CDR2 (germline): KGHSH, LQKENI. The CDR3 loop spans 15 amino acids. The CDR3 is CASSPPSIDVNTIYF. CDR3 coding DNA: TGTGCCAGCTCACCACCGTCGATAGATGTAAACACCATATATTTT.

The CDR3 bases are TGTGCCAGCATCAAATCGGGGGGCGTTGAGCCCCAGCATTTT. Translating gives CASIKSGGVEPQHF. The rearrangement links TRBV6-5 to TRBJ1-5, with a weak D call TRBD1 (6 bases). Trimming removed 7 bases from V and 8 bases from J, with 18 bases in between. From germline, CDR1 is MNHEY and CDR2 SVGAGI. The CDR3 runs to 14 residues.

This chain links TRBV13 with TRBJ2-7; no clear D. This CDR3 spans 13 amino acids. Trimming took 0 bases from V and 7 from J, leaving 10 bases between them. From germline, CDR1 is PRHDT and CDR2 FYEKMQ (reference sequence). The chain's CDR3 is CASSLGRRVEQYF. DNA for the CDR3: TGTGCCAGCAGCTTAGGACGACGGGTGGAGCAGTACTTC.

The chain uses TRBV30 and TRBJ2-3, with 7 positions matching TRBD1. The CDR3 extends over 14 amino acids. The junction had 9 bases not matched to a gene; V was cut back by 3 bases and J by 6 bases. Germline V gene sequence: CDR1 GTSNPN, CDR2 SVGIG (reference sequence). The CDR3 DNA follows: TGTGCCTGGAGGCCCGGACAGGAGATCGATACGCAGTATTTT. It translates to CAWRPGQEIDTQYF.

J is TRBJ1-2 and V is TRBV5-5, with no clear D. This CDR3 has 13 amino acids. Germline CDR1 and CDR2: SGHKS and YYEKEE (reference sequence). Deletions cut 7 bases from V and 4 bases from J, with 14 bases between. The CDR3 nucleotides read TGTGCCAGCGAGTTGGAGGGAGTCTATGGCTACACCTTC. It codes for CASELEGVYGYTF.